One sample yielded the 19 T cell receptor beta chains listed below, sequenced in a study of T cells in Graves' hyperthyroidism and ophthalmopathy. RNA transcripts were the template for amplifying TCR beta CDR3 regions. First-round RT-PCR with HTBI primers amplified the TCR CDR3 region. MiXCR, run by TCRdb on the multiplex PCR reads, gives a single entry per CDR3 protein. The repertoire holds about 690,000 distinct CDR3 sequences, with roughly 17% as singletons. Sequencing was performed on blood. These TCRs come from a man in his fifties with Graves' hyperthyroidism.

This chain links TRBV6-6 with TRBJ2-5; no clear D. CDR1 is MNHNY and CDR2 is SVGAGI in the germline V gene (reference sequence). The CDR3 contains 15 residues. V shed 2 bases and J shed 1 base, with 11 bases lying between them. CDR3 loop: CASSYLGRTQETQYF. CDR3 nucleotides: TGTGCCAGCAGTTACCTTGGTCGTACCCAAGAGACCCAGTACTTC.

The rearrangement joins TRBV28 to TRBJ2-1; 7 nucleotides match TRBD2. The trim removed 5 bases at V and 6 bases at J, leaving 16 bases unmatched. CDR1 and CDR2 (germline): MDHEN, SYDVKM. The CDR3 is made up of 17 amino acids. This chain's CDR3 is CASSNSWGEGIVNEQFF. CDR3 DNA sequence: TGTGCCAGCAGTAACTCGTGGGGGGAGGGGATTGTCAATGAGCAGTTCTTC.

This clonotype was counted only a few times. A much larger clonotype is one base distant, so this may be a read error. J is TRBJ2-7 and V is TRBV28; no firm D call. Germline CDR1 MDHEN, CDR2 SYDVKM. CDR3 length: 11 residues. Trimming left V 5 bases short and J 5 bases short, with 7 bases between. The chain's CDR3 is CASSPRDEQYF. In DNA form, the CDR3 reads TGTGCCAGCAGTCCCCGGGACGAGCAGTACTTC.

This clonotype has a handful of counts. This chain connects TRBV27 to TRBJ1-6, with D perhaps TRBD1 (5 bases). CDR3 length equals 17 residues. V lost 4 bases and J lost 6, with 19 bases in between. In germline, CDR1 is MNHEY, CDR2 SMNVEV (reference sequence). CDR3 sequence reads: CASSSPVWRTINSPLHF. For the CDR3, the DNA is TGTGCCAGCAGTTCTCCGGTGTGGCGGACAATTAATTCACCCCTCCACTTT.

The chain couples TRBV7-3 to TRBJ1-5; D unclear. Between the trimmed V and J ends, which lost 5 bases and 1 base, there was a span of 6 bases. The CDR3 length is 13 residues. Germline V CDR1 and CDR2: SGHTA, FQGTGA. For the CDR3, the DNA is TGTGCCAGCAGCCCTTGGAGCAATCAGCCCCAGCATTTT. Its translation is CASSPWSNQPQHF.

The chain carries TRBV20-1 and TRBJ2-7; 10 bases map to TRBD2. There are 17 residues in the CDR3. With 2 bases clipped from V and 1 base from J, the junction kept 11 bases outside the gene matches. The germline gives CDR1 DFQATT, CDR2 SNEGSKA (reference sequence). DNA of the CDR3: TGCAGTGCTAGACTAACTATGGGACTAGCGTTATCCTACGAGCAGTACTTC. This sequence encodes CSARLTMGLALSYEQYF.

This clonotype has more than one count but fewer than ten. For the CDR3, the DNA is TGTGCCAGCAGCTCGAAGGGGAAGGAGAGCGCCTTCTCCTACGAGCAGTACTTC. This sequence encodes CASSSKGKESAFSYEQYF. This chain joins TRBV13 and TRBJ2-7; D may be TRBD1 (5 bases). V was trimmed by 4 bases and J by 0 bases, leaving 22 bases between them. From germline, CDR1 is PRHDT and CDR2 FYEKMQ (reference sequence). CDR3 length equals 18 residues.

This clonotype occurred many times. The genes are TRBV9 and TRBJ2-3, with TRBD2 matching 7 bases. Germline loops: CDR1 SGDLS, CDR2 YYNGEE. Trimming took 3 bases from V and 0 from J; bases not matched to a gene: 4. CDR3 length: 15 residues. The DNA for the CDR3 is TGTGCCAGCAGCGCTAGCGGTACTAGCACAGATACGCAGTATTTT. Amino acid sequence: CASSASGTSTDTQYF.

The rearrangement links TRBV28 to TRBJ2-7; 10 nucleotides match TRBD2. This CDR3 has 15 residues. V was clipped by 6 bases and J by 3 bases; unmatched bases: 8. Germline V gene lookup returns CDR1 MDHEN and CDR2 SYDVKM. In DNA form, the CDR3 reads TGTGCCAGCAGCGAAGGGACTAGCGTATTCTACGAGCAGTACTTC. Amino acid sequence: CASSEGTSVFYEQYF.

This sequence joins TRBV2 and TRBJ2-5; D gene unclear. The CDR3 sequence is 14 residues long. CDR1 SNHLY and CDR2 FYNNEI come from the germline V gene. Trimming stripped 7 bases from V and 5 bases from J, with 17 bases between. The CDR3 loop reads CASKPPNSRETQYF. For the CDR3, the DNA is TGTGCCAGCAAGCCCCCAAATTCCCGGGAGACCCAGTACTTC.

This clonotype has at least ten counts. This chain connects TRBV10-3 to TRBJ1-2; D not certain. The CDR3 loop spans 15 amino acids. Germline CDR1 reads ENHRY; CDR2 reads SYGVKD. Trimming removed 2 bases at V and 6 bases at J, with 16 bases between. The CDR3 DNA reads TGTGCCATCAGTGAGGCGTCGGATGGTCTGAATGGCTACACCTTC. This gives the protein CAISEASDGLNGYTF.

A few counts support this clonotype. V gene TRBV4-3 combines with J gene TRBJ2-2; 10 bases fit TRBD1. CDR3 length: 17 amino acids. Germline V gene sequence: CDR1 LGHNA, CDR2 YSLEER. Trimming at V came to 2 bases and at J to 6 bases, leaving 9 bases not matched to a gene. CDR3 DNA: TGCGCCAGCAGCCAACTTGCGGGACAGGGGTCCGCCGGGGAGCTGTTTTTT. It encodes CASSQLAGQGSAGELFF.

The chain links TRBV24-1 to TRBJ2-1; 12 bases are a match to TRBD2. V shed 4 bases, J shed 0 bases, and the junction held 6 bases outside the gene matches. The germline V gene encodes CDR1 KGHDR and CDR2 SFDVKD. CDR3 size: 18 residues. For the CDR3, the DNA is TGTGCCACCAGTGACCCCGGACTAGCGGGAAGCTCCTACAATGAGCAGTTCTTC. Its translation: CATSDPGLAGSSYNEQFF.

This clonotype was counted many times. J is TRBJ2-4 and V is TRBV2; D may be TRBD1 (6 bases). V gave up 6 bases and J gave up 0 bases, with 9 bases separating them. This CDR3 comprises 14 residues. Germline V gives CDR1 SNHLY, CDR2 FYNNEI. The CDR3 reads CASRTGLAKNIQYF. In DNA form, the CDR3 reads TGTGCCAGCAGGACAGGCTTAGCCAAAAACATTCAGTACTTC.

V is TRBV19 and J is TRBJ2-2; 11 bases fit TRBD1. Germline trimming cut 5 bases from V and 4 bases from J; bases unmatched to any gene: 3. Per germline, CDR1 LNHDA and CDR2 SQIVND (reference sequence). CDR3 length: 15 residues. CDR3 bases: TGTGCCAGTAGTGTGGACAGGGGGCTCACCGGGGAGCTGTTTTTT. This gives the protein CASSVDRGLTGELFF.

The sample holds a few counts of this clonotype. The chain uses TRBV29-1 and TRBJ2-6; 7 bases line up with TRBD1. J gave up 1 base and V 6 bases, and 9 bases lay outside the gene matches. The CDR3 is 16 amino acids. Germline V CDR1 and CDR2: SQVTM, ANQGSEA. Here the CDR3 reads CSVDPGGTSGANVLTF. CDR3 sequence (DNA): TGCAGCGTAGATCCAGGGGGTACATCTGGGGCCAACGTCCTGACTTTC.

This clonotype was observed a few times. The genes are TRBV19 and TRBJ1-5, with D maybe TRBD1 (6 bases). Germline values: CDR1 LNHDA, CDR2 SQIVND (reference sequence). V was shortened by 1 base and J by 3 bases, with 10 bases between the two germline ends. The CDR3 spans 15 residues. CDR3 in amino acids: CASSIVGDTNQPQHF. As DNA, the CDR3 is TGTGCCAGTAGTATAGTAGGGGACACCAATCAGCCCCAGCATTTT. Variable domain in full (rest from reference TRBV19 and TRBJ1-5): DGGITQSPKYLFRKEGQNVTLSCEQNLNHDAMYWYRQDPGQGLRLIYYSQIVNDFQKGDIAEGYSVSREKKESFPLTVTSAQKNPTAFYLCASSIVGDTNQPQHFGDGTRLSIL.

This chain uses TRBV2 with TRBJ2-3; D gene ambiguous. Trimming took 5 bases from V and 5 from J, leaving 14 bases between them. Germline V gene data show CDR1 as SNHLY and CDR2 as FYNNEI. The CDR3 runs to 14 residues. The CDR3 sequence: CASSSPGDIDTQYF. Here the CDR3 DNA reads TGTGCCAGCAGTTCTCCCGGAGACATAGATACGCAGTATTTT.

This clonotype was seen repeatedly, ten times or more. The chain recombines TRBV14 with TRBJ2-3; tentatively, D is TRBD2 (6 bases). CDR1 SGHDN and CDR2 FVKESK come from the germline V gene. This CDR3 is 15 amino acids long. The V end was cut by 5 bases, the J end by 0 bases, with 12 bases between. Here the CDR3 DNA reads TGTGCCAGCAGCTATACCCGGGGGAGCACAGATACGCAGTATTTT. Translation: CASSYTRGSTDTQYF.